This TCR beta chain was identified during a study of T-cell memory formation after mild COVID-19. Across the study: The study found TCR clusters largely donor specific.

Trimming cost V 4 bases and J 2 bases, with 12 bases left between them. Germline CDR1 SQVTM, CDR2 ANQGSEA. CDR3 length: 13 residues. In this sample, this clonotype turned up a few times. After 5'RACE with constant-segment primers, TCR alpha and TCR beta cDNA libraries carrying sample barcodes and UMIs were obtained. TCRdb recomputed calls from the 5' RACE reads with MiXCR, one row per CDR3 protein. The sample lists hundreds of thousands of distinct CDR3 sequences, around 27% occurring once. This clonotype originated in an adult woman who had mild COVID-19 (a few samples of this study predate the infection). Cell type and time point are not known. The sequencing input was PBMCs or a T cell subset sorted from them (not recorded which). The chain combines TRBV29-1 with TRBJ2-7; D gene ambiguous. The CDR3 region is CSVVTATPYEQYF. CDR3 nucleotides: TGCAGCGTTGTCACAGCTACCCCCTACGAGCAGTACTTC.